This T cell receptor (beta chain) was profiled in a study of blood T cells in healthy people across ages. Together with a sample-barcoded 5' primer, a J-beta primer mix was included in a second PCR lasting roughly 7 to 11 cycles. The template-switch adaptor, which had 12 random nucleotides, put a tag on each cDNA molecule. TCRdb redid the calling of the 5' RACE reads with MiXCR, one entry per CDR3 protein. The data hold around 620,000 distinct CDR3 sequences, with 27% observed a single time. Extractions gave at least 5.5 micrograms of total RNA per sample. In this sample, this clonotype turned up a few times. Sequences were obtained from blood. The receptor was derived from a woman aged 70-85 years in good health.

The chain's CDR3 is CATSGDSEEKLFF. In DNA form, the CDR3 reads TGTGCCACCAGTGGAGACAGTGAGGAAAAACTGTTTTTT. The rearrangement links TRBV24-1 to TRBJ1-4; D may be TRBD1 (5 bases). The CDR3 contains 13 residues. Trimming left V 5 bases short and J 8 bases short, with 11 bases between. Germline CDR1 is KGHDR and CDR2 is SFDVKD.